These 2 T cell receptor beta chains were all obtained from the same sample, sequenced in a study of blood T cell repertoires in COVID-19. Profiling relied on immunoSEQ multiplex PCR, and the TCRdb table lists in-frame clones only, not all of them. The data hold around 230,000 clones, with roughly 80% observed a single time. Material for sequencing was peripheral blood. These TCRs come from an elderly woman with acute or convalescent COVID-19.

This clone was counted only a few times. The genes are TRBV28 and TRBJ1-1; D is unclear. V lost 10 bases to trimming and J lost 3 bases, with 9 bases between them. Per the germline V gene, CDR1 is MDHEN and CDR2 is SYDVKM. The CDR3 has 11 amino acids. The CDR3 sequence: CAISRDTEAFF. In DNA, the CDR3 is TGTGCCATCTCACGGGACACTGAAGCTTTCTTT.

In this sample, this clone turned up a few times. The CDR3 region is CASSLAGGNTEAFF. For the CDR3, the DNA is TGTGCCAGCAGCTTAGCAGGGGGGAACACTGAAGCTTTCTTT. V and J are TRBV7-3 and TRBJ1-1; 7 bases fit TRBD1. The CDR3 consists of 14 residues. The J segment lost 1 base and the V segment lost 2 bases, leaving 1 base of the junction unmatched. CDR1 and CDR2 (germline): SGHTA, FQGTGA.